Below, 28 T cell receptor beta chains from the same sample are listed, as sequenced in a study of T cell repertoires in cytomegalovirus infection. TCRdb re-analysed the reads in MiXCR, keeping a single row per CDR3 protein. The sample contains approximately 590,000 distinct CDR3 sequences, around 40% of which appear only once. These receptors' targets are unknown. Material: cultured PBMCs, obtained from culture after CMV antigen stimulation. These receptors came from a human donor in good health (CMV status not recorded). Some clones in this sample may be carry-over from other donors' samples.

The J gene is TRBJ1-4, the V gene TRBV10-3; the D is unclear. Germline V lookup: CDR1 ENHRY, CDR2 SYGVKD. The germline V and J ends were trimmed by 2 bases and 8 bases, with 9 bases remaining between them. The CDR3 totals 13 residues. The CDR3: CAISETHGEKLFF. DNA for the CDR3: TGTGCCATCAGTGAGACCCACGGGGAAAAACTGTTTTTT.

This clonotype occurred a few times. The chain couples TRBV7-8 to TRBJ1-5; 9 bases line up with TRBD1. Germline-derived CDR1 and CDR2 are SGHVS and FQNEAQ. Trimming cost V 2 bases and J 1 base; bases outside gene matches: 12. The CDR3 extends over 19 amino acids. The CDR3 nucleotides read TGTGCCAGCAGCTTATGGGGACAGGGCTTGAGGGGGAGCAATCAGCCCCAGCATTTT. Its protein product is CASSLWGQGLRGSNQPQHF. Full variable domain (outside the CDR3, taken from reference TRBV7-8 and TRBJ1-5): GAGVSQSPRYKVAKRGQDVALRCDPISGHVSLFWYQQALGQGPEFLTYFQNEAQLDKSGLPSDRFFAERPEGSVSTLKIQRTQQEDSAVYLCASSLWGQGLRGSNQPQHFGDGTRLSIL.

This clonotype was recorded a few times. The chain couples TRBV6-2 or TRBV6-3 to TRBJ2-1, with 8 bases lining up with TRBD2. Germline CDR1 is MNHEY and CDR2 is SVGEGT. This CDR3 spans 13 amino acids. V lost 8 bases to trimming and J lost 8 bases; unmatched junction nucleotides: 8. The CDR3: CASGTRRRYEQFF. CDR3 in DNA: TGTGCCAGCGGGACTAGAAGGCGCTATGAGCAGTTCTTC.

This clonotype was seen a single time. The chain combines TRBV12-3 or TRBV12-4 with TRBJ2-5; no clear D gene. This CDR3 is 12 amino acids long. Trimming cost V 5 bases and J 1 base, with 5 bases left between them. The CDR3 DNA sequence: TGTGCCAGCAGTCAGACCCAAGAGACCCAGTACTTC. Translating it yields CASSQTQETQYF.

This clonotype was detected only a few times. The chain joins TRBV7-2 to TRBJ2-1, with D unresolved. Germline V CDR1 and CDR2: SGHTA, FQGNSA. The CDR3 is 13 residues long. The V end lost 1 base, the J end lost 8 bases, and 9 bases lay between the germline ends. The CDR3 DNA reads as TGTGCCAGCAGCTTAGGGGCCCGTGATGAGCAGTTCTTC. This translates into CASSLGARDEQFF. The full variable domain, rest sourced from reference TRBV7-2 and TRBJ2-1, is GAGVSQSPSNKVTEKGKDVELRCDPISGHTALYWYRQSLGQGLEFLIYFQGNSAPDKSGLPSDRFSAERTGGSVSTLTIQRTQQEDSAVYLCASSLGARDEQFFGPGTRLTVL.

The J gene is TRBJ2-3, the V gene TRBV7-3, with TRBD2 matching over 12 bases. The V gene end was trimmed by 3 bases and the J gene end by 3 bases; junction bases not matched to a gene: 7. The length of the CDR3 is 17 residues. CDR1 and CDR2 from the germline V gene are SGHTA and FQGTGA. CDR3 sequence reads: CASSFLTSGSLTDTQYF. The CDR3 DNA reads TGTGCCAGCAGCTTCCTGACTAGCGGGAGTTTGACAGATACGCAGTATTTT. The whole variable domain, filled in from reference TRBV7-3 and TRBJ2-3, reads GAGVSQTPSNKVTEKGKYVELRCDPISGHTALYWYRQSLGQGPEFLIYFQGTGAADDSGLPNDRFFAVRPEGSVSTLKIQRTERGDSAVYLCASSFLTSGSLTDTQYFGPGTRLTVL.

The chain carries TRBV7-4 and TRBJ1-1, with D unresolved. Trimming stripped 2 bases from V and 1 base from J, with 20 bases between. The CDR3 is 18 residues long. Germline V lookup: CDR1 SGHVT, CDR2 SQSDAQ. The CDR3 reads CASSLLRSFQPWNTEAFF. As DNA, the CDR3 is TGTGCCAGCAGCTTATTGCGCTCCTTTCAGCCCTGGAACACTGAAGCTTTCTTT. Full variable domain (outside the CDR3, taken from reference TRBV7-4 and TRBJ1-1): GAGVSQSPRYKVAKRGRDVALRCDSISGHVTLYWYRQTLGQGSEVLTYSQSDAQRDKSGRPSGRFSAERPERSVSTLKIQRTEQGDSAVYLCASSLLRSFQPWNTEAFFGQGTRLTVV.

This clonotype turned up a few times. The V gene is TRBV19, the J gene TRBJ2-1, with D unresolved. Trimming pared 2 bases from V and 4 bases from J, leaving 12 bases between. CDR3 size: 15 residues. CDR1 LNHDA and CDR2 SQIVND come from the germline V gene (reference sequence). Here the CDR3 DNA reads TGTGCCAGTAGTATAATCAGTGCCGCATACAATGAGCAGTTCTTC. Translated, it gives CASSIISAAYNEQFF. The full variable domain, rest sourced from reference TRBV19 and TRBJ2-1, is DGGITQSPKYLFRKEGQNVTLSCEQNLNHDAMYWYRQDPGQGLRLIYYSQIVNDFQKGDIAEGYSVSREKKESFPLTVTSAQKNPTAFYLCASSIISAAYNEQFFGPGTRLTVL.

The V call is TRBV7-2, the J call TRBJ2-7; D gene unclear. Looked up from germline, CDR1 is SGHTA and CDR2 is FQGNSA. Trimming took 5 bases from V and 6 from J, leaving 14 bases between them. This CDR3 has 13 residues. The CDR3 sequence is CASSNQPLSEQYF. Written as DNA, the CDR3 is TGTGCCAGCAGCAACCAACCCCTATCCGAGCAGTACTTC.

J is TRBJ2-1 and V is TRBV6-4; 7 bases line up with TRBD1. The length of the CDR3 is 16 residues. Unmatched junction bases numbered 9, after V lost 5 bases and J lost 2 bases. CDR1 is MRHNA and CDR2 is SNTAGT in the germline V gene. CDR3 in amino acids: CASSYRGPGTYNEQFF. The DNA of the CDR3 is TGTGCCAGCAGTTACAGGGGACCAGGGACCTACAATGAGCAGTTCTTC.

This sequence joins TRBV6-5 and TRBJ2-7; TRBD2 aligns across 10 bases. Germline V gene lookup returns CDR1 MNHEY and CDR2 SVGAGI. CDR3 size: 15 residues. V gave up 6 bases and J gave up 6 bases; unmatched junction bases: 11. CDR3 region: CASSPGSGGALEQYF. CDR3 nucleotides: TGTGCCAGCAGCCCGGGGAGCGGGGGGGCGCTCGAGCAGTACTTC.

V is TRBV12-3 or TRBV12-4 and J is TRBJ2-1; TRBD1 matches 9 bases. V trimming: 5 bases; J trimming: 8 bases; junction bases outside the gene matches: 4. CDR3 length: 13 amino acids. The CDR3 reads CASSDRGIDEQFF. CDR3 sequence (DNA): TGTGCCAGCAGTGACAGGGGGATAGATGAGCAGTTCTTC.

This clonotype was seen a handful of times. The V gene is TRBV7-9, the J gene TRBJ2-5, with D possibly TRBD2 on 5 matching bases. V dropped 4 bases and J dropped 2 bases, with 11 bases sitting between them. The germline V gene encodes CDR1 SEHNR and CDR2 FQNEAQ (reference sequence). The CDR3 has 14 residues. DNA for the CDR3: TGTGCCAGCAGCTCCGGACTCGTTCAAGAGACCCAGTACTTC. Encoded protein: CASSSGLVQETQYF.

This clonotype was seen at least ten times. The chain combines TRBV7-2 with TRBJ2-7, with no clear D. The germline gives CDR1 SGHTA, CDR2 FQGNSA. The CDR3 consists of 13 residues. With 6 bases removed from V and 2 bases from J, the gap between germline ends came to 11 bases. In DNA, the CDR3 is TGTGCCAGCAGTTTACGTGGAACCTACGAGCAGTACTTC. This sequence encodes CASSLRGTYEQYF.

In DNA form, the CDR3 reads TGTGCCAGCAGTATCTACAGGGTAGGTGAAGCTTTCTTT. Protein sequence: CASSIYRVGEAFF. The chain recombines TRBV12-3 or TRBV12-4 with TRBJ1-1, with D maybe TRBD1 (6 bases). V was clipped by 5 bases and J by 7 bases, with 14 bases between them. The CDR3 consists of 13 residues.

The chain combines TRBV4-1 with TRBJ1-2; D ambiguous. V lost 1 base and J 0 bases, leaving 9 bases between the germline ends. The CDR3 contains 15 residues. Germline loops: CDR1 MGHRA, CDR2 YSYEKL. CDR3 region: CASSQGVLTNYGYTF. Written as DNA, the CDR3 is TGCGCCAGCAGCCAAGGGGTCTTGACTAACTATGGCTACACCTTC.

The chain joins TRBV15 to TRBJ2-1; 11 nucleotides match TRBD1. The CDR3 has 14 amino acids. Germline assignment: CDR1 LNHNV and CDR2 YYDKDF (reference sequence). With V trimmed by 4 bases and J by 7 bases, 3 bases remained unmatched. CDR3: CATSTGTGGNEQFF. The CDR3 DNA sequence: TGTGCCACCAGCACCGGGACAGGGGGGAATGAGCAGTTCTTC.

This chain joins TRBV3-1 and TRBJ2-7; 9 nucleotides match TRBD2. V was pared by 4 bases and J by 3 bases, with 10 bases of the junction left unmatched. The germline gives CDR1 LGHDT, CDR2 YNNKEL (reference sequence). This CDR3 has 16 amino acids. The CDR3 region is CASSPAGGTSYYEQYF. CDR3 bases: TGTGCCAGCAGCCCCGCCGGCGGGACTAGCTACTACGAGCAGTACTTC.

This clonotype was found many times. The chain carries TRBV6-1 and TRBJ1-5, with D possibly TRBD1 on 5 matching bases. From germline, CDR1 is MNHNS and CDR2 SASEGT. CDR3 length: 15 residues. Trimming pared 8 bases from V and 7 bases from J, leaving 21 bases between. Here the CDR3 reads CASALVEGFGQPQHF. DNA for the CDR3: TGTGCCAGCGCCCTGGTTGAGGGGTTCGGCCAGCCCCAGCATTTT.

V is TRBV5-4 and J is TRBJ2-5; maybe TRBD2 (5 bases). V shed 2 bases and J shed 4 bases, with 15 bases lying between them. Germline values: CDR1 SGHNT, CDR2 YYREEE (reference sequence). CDR3 length: 15 amino acids. The CDR3 sequence is CASSFLGGELETQYF. The CDR3 nucleotides are TGTGCCAGCAGCTTCTTAGGTGGGGAGCTAGAGACCCAGTACTTC.

This rearrangement joins TRBV5-4 to TRBJ2-7; D remains ambiguous. Per the germline V gene, CDR1 is SGHNT and CDR2 is YYREEE (reference sequence). The CDR3 totals 17 residues. V was shortened by 3 bases and J by 0 bases, with 19 bases between the two germline ends. The CDR3 reads CASSSLHRIRTSYEQYF. The CDR3 DNA reads as TGTGCCAGCAGCTCTCTACACAGAATCCGGACCTCCTACGAGCAGTACTTC.

This chain connects TRBV2 to TRBJ1-6; the D is unclear. CDR1 and CDR2 (germline): SNHLY, FYNNEI. V shed 5 bases and J shed 8 bases, with 13 bases lying between them. The length of the CDR3 is 14 residues. The chain's CDR3 is CASSPNAGYSPLHF. The CDR3, as DNA: TGTGCCAGCAGTCCAAATGCCGGGTATTCACCCCTCCACTTT. Looking up the rest from reference TRBV2 and TRBJ1-6 gives the full variable domain: EPEVTQTPSHQVTQMGQEVILRCVPISNHLYFYWYRQILGQKVEFLVSFYNNEISEKSEIFDDQFSVERPDGSNFTLKIRSTKLEDSAMYFCASSPNAGYSPLHFGNGTRLTVT.

This clonotype was seen only once. V and J are TRBV7-2 and TRBJ2-1, with D possibly matching TRBD2 (7 bases). Looked up from germline, CDR1 is SGHTA and CDR2 is FQGNSA. V was clipped by 1 base and J by 9 bases, with 13 bases between them. This CDR3 region has 14 residues. CDR3 sequence (DNA): TGTGCCAGCAGCTTAGAGGGGGGGCGGGTTGAGCAGTTCTTC. Translated: CASSLEGGRVEQFF.

This clonotype appeared many times. This chain uses TRBV12-3 or TRBV12-4 with TRBJ2-3; TRBD1 matches 8 bases. The CDR3 consists of 14 residues. J gave up 1 base and V 7 bases, and 4 bases lay outside the gene matches. Here the CDR3 reads CASTPTGGTDTQYF. The DNA of the CDR3 is TGTGCCAGCACCCCGACAGGGGGCACAGATACGCAGTATTTT.

This clonotype appeared a few times. V is TRBV6-2 or TRBV6-3 and J is TRBJ2-1; D is ambiguous. The CDR3 sequence is 13 residues long. V was clipped by 0 bases and J by 14 bases, with 14 bases between them. The germline gives CDR1 MNHEY, CDR2 SVGEGT. The CDR3 loop is CASSYSIGSNEFF. The CDR3 DNA is TGTGCCAGCAGTTACTCGATCGGTAGTAATGAGTTCTTC.

The chain is built from TRBV2 and TRBJ2-7, with 7 bases aligning to TRBD2. Germline trimming cut 4 bases from V and 4 bases from J; bases unmatched to any gene: 13. The CDR3 contains 16 residues. Germline-derived CDR1 and CDR2 are SNHLY and FYNNEI. Here the CDR3 reads CASSAPTGGGEYEQYF. CDR3 in DNA: TGTGCCAGCAGTGCCCCCACCGGGGGAGGGGAGTACGAGCAGTACTTC.

The rearrangement uses TRBV3-1 and TRBJ2-7; TRBD2 agrees at 11 bases. V shed 5 bases and J 3 bases; nucleotides not matched to a gene: 3. CDR1 LGHDT and CDR2 YNNKEL come from the germline V gene (reference sequence). CDR3 length equals 14 residues. CDR3 in DNA: TGTGCCAGCAGCAAGACTAGCGGGGTCTACGAGCAGTACTTC. It specifies CASSKTSGVYEQYF.

The rearrangement links TRBV12-3 or TRBV12-4 to TRBJ2-7; no firm D call. CDR3 length equals 14 residues. V lost 4 bases and J lost 6, with 16 bases in between. CDR3 nucleotide sequence: TGTGCCAGCAGTTCCCTTACGGTAGTCACCGAGCAGTACTTC. Protein product: CASSSLTVVTEQYF.